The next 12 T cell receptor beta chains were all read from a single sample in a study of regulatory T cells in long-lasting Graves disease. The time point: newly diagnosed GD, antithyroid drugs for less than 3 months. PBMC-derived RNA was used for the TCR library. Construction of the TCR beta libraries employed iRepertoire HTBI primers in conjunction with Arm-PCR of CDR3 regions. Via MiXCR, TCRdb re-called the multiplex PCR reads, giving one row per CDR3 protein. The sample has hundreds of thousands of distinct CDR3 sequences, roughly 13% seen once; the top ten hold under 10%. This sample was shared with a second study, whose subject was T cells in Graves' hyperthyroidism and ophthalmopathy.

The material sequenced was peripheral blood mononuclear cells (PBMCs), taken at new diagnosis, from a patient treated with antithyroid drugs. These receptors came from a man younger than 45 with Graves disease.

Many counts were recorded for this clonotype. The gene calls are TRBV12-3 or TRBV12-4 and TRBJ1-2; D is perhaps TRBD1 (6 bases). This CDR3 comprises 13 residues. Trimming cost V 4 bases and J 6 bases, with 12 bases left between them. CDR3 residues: CASSSRQAHGYTF. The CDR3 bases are TGTGCCAGCAGTTCCCGACAGGCGCATGGCTACACCTTC.

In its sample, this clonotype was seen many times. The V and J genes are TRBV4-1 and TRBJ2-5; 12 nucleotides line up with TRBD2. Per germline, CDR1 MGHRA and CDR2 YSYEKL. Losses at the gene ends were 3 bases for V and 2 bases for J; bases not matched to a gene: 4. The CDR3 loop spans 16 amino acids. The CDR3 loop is CASSQPTSGRQETQYF. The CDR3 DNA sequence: TGCGCCAGCAGCCAGCCGACTAGCGGGAGACAAGAGACCCAGTACTTC.

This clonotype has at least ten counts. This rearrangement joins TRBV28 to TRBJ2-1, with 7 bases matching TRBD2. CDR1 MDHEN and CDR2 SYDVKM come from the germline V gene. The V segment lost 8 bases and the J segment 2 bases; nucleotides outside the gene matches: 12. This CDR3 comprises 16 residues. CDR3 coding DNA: TGTGCCAGCGAGTACTTAGGGGCGGGAGCCTACAATGAGCAGTTCTTC. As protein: CASEYLGAGAYNEQFF. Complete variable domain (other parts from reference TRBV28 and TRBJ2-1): DVKVTQSSRYLVKRTGEKVFLECVQDMDHENMFWYRQDPGLGLRLIYFSYDVKMKEKGDIPEGYSVSREKKERFSLILESASTNQTSMYLCASEYLGAGAYNEQFFGPGTRLTVL.

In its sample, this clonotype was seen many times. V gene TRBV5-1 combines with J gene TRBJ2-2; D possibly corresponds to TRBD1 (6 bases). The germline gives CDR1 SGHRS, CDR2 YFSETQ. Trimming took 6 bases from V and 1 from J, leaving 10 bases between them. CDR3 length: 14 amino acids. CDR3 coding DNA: TGCGCCAGCACCGTGACAGGGAACACCGGGGAGCTGTTTTTT. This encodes CASTVTGNTGELFF.

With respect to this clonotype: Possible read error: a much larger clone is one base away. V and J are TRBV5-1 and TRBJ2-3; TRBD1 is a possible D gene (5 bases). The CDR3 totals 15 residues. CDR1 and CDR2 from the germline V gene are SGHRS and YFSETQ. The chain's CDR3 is CAGSLAGANRDTQYF. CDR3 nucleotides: TGCGCCGGCAGCTTGGCTGGGGCTAACCGTGATACGCAGTATTTT.

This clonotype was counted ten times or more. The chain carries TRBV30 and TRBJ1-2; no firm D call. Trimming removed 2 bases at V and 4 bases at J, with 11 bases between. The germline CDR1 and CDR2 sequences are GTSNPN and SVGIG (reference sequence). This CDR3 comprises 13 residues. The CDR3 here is CAWSLLPTYGYTF. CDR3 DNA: TGTGCCTGGAGTCTCCTCCCTACCTATGGCTACACCTTC.

The CDR3 spells CATSEPEGATNEKLFF. The DNA of the CDR3 is TGTGCCACCAGTGAGCCCGAAGGAGCGACTAATGAAAAACTGTTTTTT. The rearrangement joins TRBV24-1 to TRBJ1-4; D not resolved. V lost 4 bases to trimming and J lost 2 bases, with 13 bases between them. This CDR3 comprises 16 residues. The germline CDR1 and CDR2 sequences are KGHDR and SFDVKD.

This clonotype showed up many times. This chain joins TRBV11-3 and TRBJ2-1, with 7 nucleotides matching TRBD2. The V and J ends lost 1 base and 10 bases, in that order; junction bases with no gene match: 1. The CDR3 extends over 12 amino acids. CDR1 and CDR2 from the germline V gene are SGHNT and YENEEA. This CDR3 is CASSLASGEQFF. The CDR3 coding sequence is TGTGCCAGCAGCTTAGCTAGCGGAGAGCAGTTCTTC.

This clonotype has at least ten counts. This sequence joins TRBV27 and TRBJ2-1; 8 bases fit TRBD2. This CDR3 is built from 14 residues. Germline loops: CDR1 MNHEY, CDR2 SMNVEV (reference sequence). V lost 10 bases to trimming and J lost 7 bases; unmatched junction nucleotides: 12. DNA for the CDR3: TGTGCCACCTGGGGAGAAAGCGGGAGTAATGAGCAGTTCTTC. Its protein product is CATWGESGSNEQFF.

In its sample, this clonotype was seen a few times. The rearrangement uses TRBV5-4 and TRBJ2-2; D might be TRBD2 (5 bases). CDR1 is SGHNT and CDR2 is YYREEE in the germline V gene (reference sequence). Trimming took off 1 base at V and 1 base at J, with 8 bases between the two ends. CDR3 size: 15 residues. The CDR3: CASSLLGMNTGELFF. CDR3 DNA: TGTGCCAGCAGCTTGCTCGGGATGAACACCGGGGAGCTGTTTTTT. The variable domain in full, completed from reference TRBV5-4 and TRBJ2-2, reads ETGVTQSPTHLIKTRGQQVTLRCSSQSGHNTVSWYQQALGQGPQFIFQYYREEENGRGNFPPRFSGLQFPNYSSELNVNALELDDSALYLCASSLLGMNTGELFFGEGSRLTVL.

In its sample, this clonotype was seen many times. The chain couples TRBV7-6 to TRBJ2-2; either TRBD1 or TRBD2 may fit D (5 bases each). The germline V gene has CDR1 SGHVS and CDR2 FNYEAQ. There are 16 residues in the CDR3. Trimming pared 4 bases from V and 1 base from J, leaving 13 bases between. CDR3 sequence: CASSSRGVVNTGELFF. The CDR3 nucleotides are TGTGCCAGCAGCTCCCGGGGCGTGGTGAACACCGGGGAGCTGTTTTTT.

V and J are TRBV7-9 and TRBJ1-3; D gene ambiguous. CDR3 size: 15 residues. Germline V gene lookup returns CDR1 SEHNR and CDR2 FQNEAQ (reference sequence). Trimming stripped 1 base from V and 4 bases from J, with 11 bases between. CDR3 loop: CASSLGPLEGNTIYF. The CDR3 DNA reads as TGTGCCAGCAGCTTAGGGCCCCTTGAGGGAAACACCATATATTTT.